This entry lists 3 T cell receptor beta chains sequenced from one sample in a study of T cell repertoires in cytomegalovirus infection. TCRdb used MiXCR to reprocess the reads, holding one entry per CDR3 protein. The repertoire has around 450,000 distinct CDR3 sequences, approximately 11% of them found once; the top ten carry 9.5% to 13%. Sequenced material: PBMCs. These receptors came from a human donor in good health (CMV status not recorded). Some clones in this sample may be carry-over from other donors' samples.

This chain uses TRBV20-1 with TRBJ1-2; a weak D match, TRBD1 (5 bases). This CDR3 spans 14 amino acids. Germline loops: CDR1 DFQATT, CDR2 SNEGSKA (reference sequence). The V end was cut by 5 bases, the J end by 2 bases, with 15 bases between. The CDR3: CSARHQGSNYGYTF. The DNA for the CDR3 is TGCAGTGCTCGCCATCAGGGATCGAACTATGGCTACACCTTC.

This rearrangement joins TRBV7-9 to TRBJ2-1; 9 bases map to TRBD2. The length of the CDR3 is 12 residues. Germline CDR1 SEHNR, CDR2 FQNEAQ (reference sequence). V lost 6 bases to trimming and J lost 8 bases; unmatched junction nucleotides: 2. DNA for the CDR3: TGTGCCAGCAGGGGACTAGCAGATGAGCAGTTCTTC. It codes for CASRGLADEQFF.

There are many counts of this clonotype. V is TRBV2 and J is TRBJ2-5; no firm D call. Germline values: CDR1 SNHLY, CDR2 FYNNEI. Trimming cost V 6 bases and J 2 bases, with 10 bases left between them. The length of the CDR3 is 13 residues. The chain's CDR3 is CASRTPTQETQYF. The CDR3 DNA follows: TGTGCCAGCAGGACACCAACTCAAGAGACCCAGTACTTC.